There are a few counts of the clone carrying this TCR beta chain. Its antigen is not known. The data were obtained in a study of post-analysis software for immune sequencing data. Study-level information: In terms of disease course, relapsing-remitting, secondary progressive and progressive-relapsing multiple sclerosis were included. Notes on the study in general: A handful of TRBV segments were significantly more frequent in patients than in controls. TRBV5-6, TRBV5-1 and TRBV20-1 were among these segments. Strong co-clustering by F measure linked samples that shared a preparation batch. Compared with controls, patients showed significantly lower normalized Chao1 diversity.

V was trimmed by 10 bases and J by 6 bases, leaving 19 bases between them. The CDR3 sequence is 14 residues long. Germline V lookup: CDR1 SGHTA, CDR2 FQGNSA. Built from TCR beta cDNA, the libraries had unique molecular identifiers in them. Each CDR3 protein gets one entry after TCRdb re-called the PCR reads with MiXCR. The table records about 770,000 distinct CDR3 sequences, just over 45% of them present only once. Sequencing was performed on blood. The rearrangement links TRBV7-2 to TRBJ2-1; D is uncertain. This TCR derives from a girl aged 5-17 years with multiple sclerosis. CDR3 nucleotide sequence: TGTGCCACCCATCGAGACTCCCGGCCCAATGAGCAGTTCTTC. Protein: CATHRDSRPNEQFF.